The T cell receptor (beta chain) described here comes from a study of beta chain features in type 1 diabetes. Study information: Across all samples, over 85 million sorted cells were examined. General study points: The question of HLA type influencing TCRB rearrangement was one that remained unresolved here.

This clone was observed a handful of times. Its cognate antigen is unknown. V lost 4 bases, J lost 6 bases, and 7 bases stayed unmatched. The germline V gene encodes CDR1 SNHLY and CDR2 FYNNEI. This CDR3 contains 15 residues. About 116 mL of blood, on average, came from one heparinised draw per donor. Expressed TCRB transcripts were sequenced because the entire RNA isolate underwent reverse transcription. Method: immunoSEQ multiplex PCR; TCRdb's copy keeps in-frame clones and lacks some. The sample holds 850,000 to 900,000 clones, 17% seen once. This TCR was recovered from a woman between 18 and 29 years old in good health. The sample was naive CD4+ T cells from blood. The chain couples TRBV2 to TRBJ2-1; 9 nucleotides match TRBD2. CDR3 sequence: CASSVRASGANEQFF. CDR3 in DNA: TGTGCCAGCAGTGTAAGGGCTAGCGGGGCCAATGAGCAGTTCTTC.